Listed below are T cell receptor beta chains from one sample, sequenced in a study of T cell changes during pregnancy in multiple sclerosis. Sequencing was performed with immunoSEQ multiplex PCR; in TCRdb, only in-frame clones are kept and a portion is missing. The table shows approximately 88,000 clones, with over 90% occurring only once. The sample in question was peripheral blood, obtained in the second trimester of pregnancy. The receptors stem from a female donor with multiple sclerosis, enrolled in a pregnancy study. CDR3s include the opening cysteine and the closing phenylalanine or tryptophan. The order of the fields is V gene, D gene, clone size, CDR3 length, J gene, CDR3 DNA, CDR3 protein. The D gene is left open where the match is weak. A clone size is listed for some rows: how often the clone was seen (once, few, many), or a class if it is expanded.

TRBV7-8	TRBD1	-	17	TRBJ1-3	TGTGCCAGCAGCGTTTTACAGGGGTCGGCGGGGGGAAACACCATATATTTT	CASSVLQGSAGGNTIYF
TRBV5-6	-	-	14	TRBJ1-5	TGTGCCAGCAGCTTCCACTGGTCGGGTCAGCCCCAGCATTTT	CASSFHWSGQPQHF
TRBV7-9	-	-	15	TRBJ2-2	TGTGCCAGCAGCGGATCGCCAGGGAACACCGGGGAGCTGTTTTTT	CASSGSPGNTGELFF
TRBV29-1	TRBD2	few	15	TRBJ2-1	TGCAGCGCCACAATCACGGGGACTAGTCGCCATGAGCAGTTCTTC	CSATITGTSRHEQFF
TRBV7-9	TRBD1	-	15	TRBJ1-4	TGTGCCAGCAGCTTAGCGGGGGGACAGGGGGAAAAACTGTTTTTT	CASSLAGGQGEKLFF
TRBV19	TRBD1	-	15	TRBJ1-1	TGTGCCAGTAGTTTTTCAGGGGGCAGGAACACTGAAGCTTTCTTT	CASSFSGGRNTEAFF
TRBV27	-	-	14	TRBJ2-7	TGTGCCAGCAGTTGGGGGGTCCCCTCCTACGAGCAGTACTTC	CASSWGVPSYEQYF
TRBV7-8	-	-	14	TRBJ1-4	TGTGCCAGCAGCTTAGCAGGGAGTGAGGAAAAACTGTTTTTT	CASSLAGSEEKLFF
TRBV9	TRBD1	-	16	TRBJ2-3	TGTGCCAGCAGCGAGAGACAGGGGCCTAGCACAGATACGCAGTATTTT	CASSERQGPSTDTQYF
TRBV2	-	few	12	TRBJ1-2	TGTGCCAGCAGGGGGACTGTCTATGGCTACACCTTC	CASRGTVYGYTF
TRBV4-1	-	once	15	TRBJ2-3	TGCGCCAGCAGCCGCCAAGGAGCCCCCACAGATACGCAGTATTTT	CASSRQGAPTDTQYF
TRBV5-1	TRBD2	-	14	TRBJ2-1	TGCGCCAGCAGCTTCCGGCCGGGGGGGAATGAGCAGTTCTTC	CASSFRPGGNEQFF
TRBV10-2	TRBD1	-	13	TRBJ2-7	TGCGCCAGCAATCCCGGACAGGCCTACGAGCAGTACTTC	CASNPGQAYEQYF
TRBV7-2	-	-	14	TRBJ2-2	TGTGCCAGCAGCTTAGCGGGAGTAACCGGGGAGCTGTTTTTT	CASSLAGVTGELFF
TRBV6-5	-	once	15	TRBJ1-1	TGTGCCAGCAGTTACTTTGACAGCATGAACACTGAAGCTTTCTTT	CASSYFDSMNTEAFF
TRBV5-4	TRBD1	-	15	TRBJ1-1	TGTGCCAGCAGCCCCGATGACAGGGGGCACACTGAAGCTTTCTTT	CASSPDDRGHTEAFF
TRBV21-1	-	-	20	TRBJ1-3	TGTGCCAGCAGCAAATCGGGACAGGGGAATTGGACTTGGACTGGAAACACCATATATTTT	CASSKSGQGNWTWTGNTIYF
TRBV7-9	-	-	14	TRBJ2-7	TGTGCCAGCAGCTTAGCGCCCGTTCCGGACGAGCAGTACTTC	CASSLAPVPDEQYF
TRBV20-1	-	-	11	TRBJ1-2	TGCAGTGCTAGACAAGACACTGGCTACACCTTC	CSARQDTGYTF
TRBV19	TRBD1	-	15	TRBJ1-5	TGTGCCAGTAGCTGGACAGGGGGGGTCGGCCAGCCCCAGCATTTT	CASSWTGGVGQPQHF
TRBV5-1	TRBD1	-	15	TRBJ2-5	TGCGCCAGCAGCTCCCCGGGACAGGTGAAAGAGACCCAGTACTTC	CASSSPGQVKETQYF
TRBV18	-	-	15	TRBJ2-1	TGTGCCAGCTCGCCGGAGGGGTCCGTGTACAATGAGCAGTTCTTC	CASSPEGSVYNEQFF
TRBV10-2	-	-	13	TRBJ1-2	TGCGCCAGCAGACAGGAAACTAACTATGGCTACACCTTC	CASRQETNYGYTF
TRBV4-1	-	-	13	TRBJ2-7	TGCGCCAGCAGCCAAAGACTCTCCTACGAGCAGTACTTC	CASSQRLSYEQYF
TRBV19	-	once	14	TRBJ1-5	TGTGCCAGTAGCACCGGGGGGGACTATCAGCCCCAGCATTTT	CASSTGGDYQPQHF
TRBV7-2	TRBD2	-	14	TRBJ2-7	TGTGCCAGCAGCTTGGGAGCGGGAGGTTACGAGCAGTACTTC	CASSLGAGGYEQYF
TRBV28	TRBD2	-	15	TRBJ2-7	TGTGCCAGCAGTTTATCTGGCGGGAGCTCCTACGAGCAGTACTTC	CASSLSGGSSYEQYF